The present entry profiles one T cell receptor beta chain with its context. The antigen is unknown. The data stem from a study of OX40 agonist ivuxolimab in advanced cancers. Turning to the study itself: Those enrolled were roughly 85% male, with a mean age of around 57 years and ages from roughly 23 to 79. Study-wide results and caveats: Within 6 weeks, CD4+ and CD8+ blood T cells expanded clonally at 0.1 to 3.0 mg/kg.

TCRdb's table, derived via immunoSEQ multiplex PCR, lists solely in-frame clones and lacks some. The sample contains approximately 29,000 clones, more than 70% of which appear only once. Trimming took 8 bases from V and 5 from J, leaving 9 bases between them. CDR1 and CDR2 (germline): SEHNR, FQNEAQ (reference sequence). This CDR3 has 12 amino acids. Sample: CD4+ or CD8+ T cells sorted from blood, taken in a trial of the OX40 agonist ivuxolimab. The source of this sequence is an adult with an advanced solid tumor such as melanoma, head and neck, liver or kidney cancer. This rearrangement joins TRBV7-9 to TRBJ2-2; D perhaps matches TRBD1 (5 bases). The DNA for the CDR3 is TGTGCCAGCCGTCCAGGGACCGGGGAGCTGTTTTTT. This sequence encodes CASRPGTGELFF.